The 18 T cell receptor beta chains reported below all come from one sample, sequenced in a study of OX40 agonist ivuxolimab in advanced cancers. The library was built by means of the immunoSEQ multiplex PCR assay. In its TCRdb copy, this immuneACCESS table keeps in-frame sequences only and misses some clones. Where compared with another copy, unresolved V genes explain less than half of these, and the others have no known cause. For this sample the table gives 45,000 to 65,000 clones, of which roughly nine tenths were detected only once. The ten largest make up about a tenth of the sample. The sequences come from CD4+ or CD8+ T cells sorted from blood, collected in a trial of the OX40 agonist ivuxolimab. These receptors were obtained from an adult with an advanced solid tumor such as melanoma, head and neck, liver or kidney cancer.

The rearrangement joins TRBV2 to TRBJ2-5, with D maybe TRBD1 (6 bases). Germline CDR1 and CDR2: SNHLY and FYNNEI. V was cut by 8 bases and J by 2 bases, with 15 bases left in between. This CDR3 is built from 14 residues. CDR3 region: CASFRDKVQETQYF. The CDR3, as DNA: TGTGCCAGCTTCCGGGACAAGGTTCAAGAGACCCAGTACTTC.

CDR3 protein: CASSISPTGIGYTF. Written as DNA, the CDR3 is TGTGCCAGTAGTATTTCTCCAACCGGGATAGGCTACACCTTC. The chain has TRBV19 and TRBJ1-2; the D is unclear. CDR1 is LNHDA and CDR2 is SQIVND in the germline V gene (reference sequence). The V gene lost 3 bases and the J gene lost 8 bases, with 16 bases spanning the gap. The CDR3 spans 14 residues.

In its sample, this clone was seen once. The chain links TRBV6-4 to TRBJ2-7; D not certain. Trimming removed 6 bases at V and 5 bases at J, with 11 bases between. CDR3 length: 12 residues. Germline CDR1 reads MRHNA; CDR2 reads SNTAGT. The CDR3: CASRRPGNEQYF. CDR3 sequence (DNA): TGTGCCAGCAGGAGACCAGGAAACGAGCAGTACTTC.

The chain recombines TRBV11-3 with TRBJ2-2, with D tentatively TRBD2 (6 bases). The CDR3 runs to 15 residues. Looked up from germline, CDR1 is SGHNT and CDR2 is YENEEA. Trimming shortened V by 3 bases and J by 4 bases, and 12 bases separated the two germline ends. CDR3 bases: TGTGCCAGCAGCTTGGAGGGGAGTGCCACCGGGGAGCTGTTTTTT. Translation gives CASSLEGSATGELFF.

This chain links TRBV5-1 with TRBJ2-3, with TRBD2 matching 7 bases. Germline CDR1 and CDR2: SGHRS and YFSETQ. The J segment lost 1 base and the V segment lost 1 base, leaving 0 bases of the junction unmatched. CDR3 length: 14 amino acids. The CDR3 bases are TGCGCCAGCAGCTTGACTAGCGGCACAGATACGCAGTATTTT. Protein product: CASSLTSGTDTQYF.

The gene calls are TRBV15 and TRBJ2-7; D remains ambiguous. The CDR3 has 14 amino acids. Germline CDR1 reads LNHNV; CDR2 reads YYDKDF (reference sequence). Trimming shortened V by 9 bases and J by 6 bases, and 21 bases separated the two germline ends. CDR3 sequence reads: CATGPPTDLSEQYF. The DNA for the CDR3 is TGTGCCACGGGCCCCCCGACCGACCTCTCCGAGCAGTACTTC.

The genes are TRBV28 and TRBJ2-2; D might be TRBD2 (5 bases). The CDR3 consists of 13 residues. Germline loops: CDR1 MDHEN, CDR2 SYDVKM. CDR3 sequence: CTTRSAGTGELFF. CDR3 DNA: TGTACCACCCGTTCGGCGGGCACCGGGGAGCTGTTTTTT.

The CDR3 here is CASSFRTGGQETQYF. The CDR3 coding sequence is TGTGCCAGCAGCTTCAGGACAGGGGGACAGGAGACCCAGTACTTC. The chain joins TRBV11-3 to TRBJ2-5, with 10 bases lining up with TRBD1. The CDR3 sequence is 15 residues long. Trimming took 3 bases from V and 5 from J; bases not matched to a gene: 6. Germline values: CDR1 SGHNT, CDR2 YENEEA.

The chain combines TRBV5-4 with TRBJ1-1; 9 bases agree with TRBD1. The CDR3 sequence is 14 residues long. Germline-derived CDR1 and CDR2 are SGHNT and YYREEE (reference sequence). Trimming removed 4 bases from V and 5 bases from J; junction bases left unmatched: 6. CDR3 region: CASSLGQGRTEAFF. In DNA, the CDR3 is TGTGCCAGCAGCCTTGGACAGGGGAGGACTGAAGCTTTCTTT.

This clone was observed a single time. The V call is TRBV28, the J call TRBJ1-1, with TRBD1 identical over 8 bases. Germline CDR1 and CDR2: MDHEN and SYDVKM. This CDR3 has 14 amino acids. With 6 bases clipped from V and 0 bases from J, the junction kept 3 bases outside the gene matches. The CDR3 loop reads CASRGQGMNTEAFF. The CDR3 coding sequence is TGTGCCAGCAGAGGACAGGGAATGAACACTGAAGCTTTCTTT.

This clone was observed a single time. The V and J genes are TRBV7-2 and TRBJ2-3; the match to TRBD2 covers 8 bases. J was trimmed by 0 bases and V by 6 bases; bases with no gene match: 2. The V gene's germline CDR1 is SGHTA and CDR2 FQGNSA. This CDR3 region has 14 residues. The CDR3 nucleotides read TGTGCCAGCAGGCTAGCGGGTAGCACAGATACGCAGTATTTT. Amino acids: CASRLAGSTDTQYF. Using reference TRBV7-2 and TRBJ2-3 for the parts outside the CDR3, the full variable domain is GAGVSQSPSNKVTEKGKDVELRCDPISGHTALYWYRQSLGQGLEFLIYFQGNSAPDKSGLPSDRFSAERTGGSVSTLTIQRTQQEDSAVYLCASRLAGSTDTQYFGPGTRLTVL.

The CDR3 sequence is CASSTDPGLVSNEQFF. The DNA of the CDR3 is TGTGCCAGCAGCACAGATCCGGGACTAGTTAGCAATGAGCAGTTCTTC. The V and J genes are TRBV5-4 and TRBJ2-1; 8 bases are shared with TRBD2. Germline CDR1 is SGHNT and CDR2 is YYREEE (reference sequence). V lost 4 bases and J lost 6; bases outside the gene matches: 12. There are 16 residues in the CDR3.

The chain links TRBV29-1 to TRBJ2-1; unclear D gene. The CDR3 has 14 residues. V was clipped by 2 bases and J by 0 bases, with 8 bases between them. Germline loops: CDR1 SQVTM, CDR2 ANQGSEA. The CDR3: CSVEIPPSYNEQFF. The CDR3 nucleotides read TGCAGCGTTGAAATCCCTCCCTCCTACAATGAGCAGTTCTTC.

The chain recombines TRBV19 with TRBJ1-3; 7 nucleotides line up with TRBD1. Looked up from germline, CDR1 is LNHDA and CDR2 is SQIVND (reference sequence). This CDR3 has 18 amino acids. With 2 bases clipped from V and 0 bases from J, the junction kept 10 bases outside the gene matches. CDR3 coding DNA: TGTGCCAGTAGTATATTGAGGGACAGAAGAAGCTCTGGAAACACCATATATTTT. It codes for CASSILRDRRSSGNTIYF.

CDR3 in amino acids: CASSVELAGGPGTGELFF. CDR3 bases: TGTGCCAGCAGCGTAGAACTAGCGGGAGGGCCAGGCACCGGGGAGCTGTTTTTT. The genes are TRBV9 and TRBJ2-2, with 13 bases identical to TRBD2. The germline V gene encodes CDR1 SGDLS and CDR2 YYNGEE. J was trimmed by 4 bases and V by 0 bases; bases with no gene match: 6. The CDR3 is 18 amino acids.

The chain links TRBV19 to TRBJ2-2, with D possibly being TRBD1 (6 bases). Germline V gene lookup returns CDR1 LNHDA and CDR2 SQIVND (reference sequence). This CDR3 region has 14 residues. The germline V and J ends were trimmed by 6 bases and 6 bases, with 14 bases remaining between them. The CDR3 reads CASRGQGLAGELFF. The CDR3 nucleotides are TGTGCCAGTAGGGGTCAGGGGTTGGCCGGGGAGCTGTTTTTT.

The V and J genes are TRBV29-1 and TRBJ1-1, with a tentative D call TRBD1 (5 bases). The germline V gene encodes CDR1 SQVTM and CDR2 ANQGSEA. V gave up 4 bases and J gave up 6 bases, with 18 bases separating them. CDR3 length: 14 amino acids. CDR3 sequence (DNA): TGCAGCGTTGTGCCCCAACCGGGGACCCCTGAAGCTTTCTTT. Encoded protein: CSVVPQPGTPEAFF. Full variable domain (missing parts from reference TRBV29-1 and TRBJ1-1): SAVISQKPSRDICQRGTSLTIQCQVDSQVTMMFWYRQQPGQSLTLIATANQGSEATYESGFVIDKFPISRPNLTFSTLTVSNMSPEDSSIYLCSVVPQPGTPEAFFGQGTRLTVV.

The chain has TRBV7-3 and TRBJ2-2, with 7 positions matching TRBD2. This CDR3 is built from 18 residues. The V segment lost 5 bases and the J segment 0 bases; nucleotides outside the gene matches: 12. CDR1 SGHTA and CDR2 FQGTGA come from the germline V gene. CDR3 bases: TGTGCCAGCAGCCCTCCATCCCCTAGCGGCGCGAACACCGGGGAGCTGTTTTTT. It codes for CASSPPSPSGANTGELFF. The full variable domain, with the rest looked up from reference TRBV7-3 and TRBJ2-2, is GAGVSQTPSNKVTEKGKYVELRCDPISGHTALYWYRQSLGQGPEFLIYFQGTGAADDSGLPNDRFFAVRPEGSVSTLKIQRTERGDSAVYLCASSPPSPSGANTGELFFGEGSRLTVL.